One and the same sample provided the 15 T cell receptor beta chains below, sequenced in a study of early T cells in non-severe SARS-CoV-2 infection. MiXCR was run by TCRdb on the 5' RACE reads, yielding one entry per CDR3 protein. The sample contains more than 65,000 distinct CDR3 sequences, more than 3.5% of which appear only once. Sequenced material: whole blood, taken at baseline. These receptor sequences come from an adult who was a healthcare worker with PCR-confirmed SARS-CoV-2 infection or an uninfected control (not recorded which). The donor label of this sample is uncertain.

The DNA for the CDR3 is TGTGCCAGCAGCTTAGGCCTTCCACCGCGGGACAGATCCTACGAGCAGTACTTC. It encodes CASSLGLPPRDRSYEQYF. The chain combines TRBV5-4 with TRBJ2-7, with D possibly TRBD1 on 7 matching bases. The germline V and J ends were trimmed by 2 bases and 1 base, with 22 bases remaining between them. This CDR3 has 18 residues. Germline loops: CDR1 SGHNT, CDR2 YYREEE (reference sequence).

This clonotype was found a few times. V usage is TRBV28 and J usage is TRBJ2-7, with a tentative D call TRBD1 (6 bases). Trimming removed 5 bases at V and 3 bases at J, with 11 bases between. The CDR3 totals 13 residues. The germline CDR1 and CDR2 sequences are MDHEN and SYDVKM. CDR3 nucleotide sequence: TGTGCCAGCAGTCTAACAGGGATCTACGAGCAGTACTTC. Protein sequence: CASSLTGIYEQYF.

This clonotype was recorded many times. V and J are TRBV29-1 and TRBJ1-1; D unresolved. This CDR3 spans 12 amino acids. V was shortened by 3 bases and J by 1 base, with 6 bases between the two germline ends. CDR1 and CDR2 from the germline V gene are SQVTM and ANQGSEA. The DNA for the CDR3 is TGCAGCGTTGAGACGGCGAACACTGAAGCTTTCTTT. It encodes CSVETANTEAFF.

This clonotype has just a few counts. The chain joins TRBV11-2 to TRBJ2-3; 9 nucleotides line up with TRBD1. V lost 5 bases to trimming and J lost 3 bases; unmatched junction nucleotides: 9. From germline, CDR1 is SGHAT and CDR2 FQNNGV. The CDR3 extends over 16 amino acids. CDR3 in DNA: TGTGCCAGCAGCGCCCCGGGACAGGGTATGACAGATACGCAGTATTTT. Translation: CASSAPGQGMTDTQYF.

This clonotype was detected many times. This chain uses TRBV21-1 with TRBJ1-2. TRBV21-1 is designated a pseudogene. The CDR3 is 8 amino acids. The CDR3 sequence is CAAICYTF. The CDR3, as DNA: TGTGCCGCTATTTGCTACACCTTC.

This clonotype was seen at least ten times. This sequence joins TRBV7-2 and TRBJ1-1, with TRBD1 as a possible D gene (5 bases). The germline CDR1 and CDR2 sequences are SGHTA and FQGNSA. CDR3 length: 14 amino acids. V was pared by 1 base and J by 4 bases, with 10 bases between. In DNA, the CDR3 is TGTGCCAGCAGCTTAGTAGGGGAGGGCACTGAAGCTTTCTTT. As protein: CASSLVGEGTEAFF.

This clonotype was counted many times. This sequence joins TRBV7-8 and TRBJ2-1, with D possibly called TRBD1 or TRBD2 (5 bases each). This CDR3 has 16 residues. V was trimmed by 4 bases and J by 0 bases, leaving 13 bases between them. Germline V gene lookup returns CDR1 SGHVS and CDR2 FQNEAQ. The CDR3 reads CASSSPGGDSYNEQFF. In DNA, the CDR3 is TGTGCCAGCAGCTCGCCTGGGGGAGACTCCTACAATGAGCAGTTCTTC.

This clonotype was recorded many times. V gene TRBV19 combines with J gene TRBJ1-6; D unresolved. V shed 9 bases and J shed 5 bases, with 11 bases lying between them. The CDR3 extends over 13 amino acids. Germline CDR1 is LNHDA and CDR2 is SQIVND (reference sequence). The CDR3 DNA reads TGTGCCAGCCGGACCTTGGATAATTCACCCCTCCACTTT. Its translation is CASRTLDNSPLHF.

J is TRBJ2-1 and V is TRBV6-6, with 9 bases identical to TRBD1. Germline values: CDR1 MNHNY, CDR2 SVGAGI (reference sequence). The CDR3 runs 17 residues. V shed 0 bases and J 4 bases; nucleotides not matched to a gene: 7. The chain's CDR3 is CASSYSPTGGLYNEQFF. The CDR3 DNA is TGTGCCAGCAGTTACTCACCGACAGGGGGTCTTTACAATGAGCAGTTCTTC.

Judged by abundance, this clonotype is medium-sized. The V call is TRBV6-4, the J call TRBJ2-3; 9 bases map to TRBD2. The CDR3 loop spans 15 amino acids. In germline, CDR1 is MRHNA, CDR2 SNTAGT. After removal of 2 bases from V and 1 base from J, the junction contained 1 base not matched to a gene. The chain's CDR3 is CASSDASGGTDTQYF. In DNA form, the CDR3 reads TGTGCCAGCAGTGACGCTAGCGGGGGCACAGATACGCAGTATTTT.

This clonotype was seen many times. This chain uses TRBV13 with TRBJ2-1; D tentatively reads TRBD1 or TRBD2 (6 bases each). Germline V gene lookup returns CDR1 PRHDT and CDR2 FYEKMQ (reference sequence). V was cut by 3 bases and J by 1 base, with 10 bases left in between. The CDR3 runs 15 residues. The CDR3 here is CASSFGGWSYNEQFF. The CDR3 DNA reads as TGTGCCAGCAGCTTCGGGGGCTGGTCCTACAATGAGCAGTTCTTC.

This clonotype has a count of ten or more. J is TRBJ1-2 and V is TRBV6-5; no clear D gene. Trimming shortened V by 2 bases and J by 0 bases, and 4 bases separated the two germline ends. Germline V gene sequence: CDR1 MNHEY, CDR2 SVGAGI. This CDR3 comprises 13 residues. In DNA, the CDR3 is TGTGCCAGCAGTTACCGGGCTAACTATGGCTACACCTTC. Translation gives CASSYRANYGYTF.

Ten or more counts support this clonotype. The rearrangement joins TRBV7-9 to TRBJ2-7; D is unresolved. V lost 5 bases and J 7 bases, leaving 21 bases between the germline ends. The CDR3 length is 15 residues. The V gene's germline CDR1 is SEHNR and CDR2 FQNEAQ (reference sequence). CDR3 in amino acids: CASSTPGFYSGEQYF. CDR3 DNA sequence: TGTGCCAGCAGCACCCCGGGCTTCTACTCTGGGGAGCAGTACTTC. Looking up the rest from reference TRBV7-9 and TRBJ2-7 gives the full variable domain: DTGVSQNPRHKITKRGQNVTFRCDPISEHNRLYWYRQTLGQGPEFLTYFQNEAQLEKSRLLSDRFSAERPKGSFSTLEIQRTEQGDSAMYLCASSTPGFYSGEQYFGPGTRLTVT.

This clonotype has only a few counts. In DNA, the CDR3 is TGTGCCAGCAGCTTGGCCAAAGCTGGCTACACCTTC. Its translation: CASSLAKAGYTF. V usage is TRBV7-2 and J usage is TRBJ1-2, with unresolved D. The CDR3 is 12 amino acids. The V end was cut by 3 bases, the J end by 7 bases, with 9 bases between. CDR1 and CDR2 from the germline V gene are SGHTA and FQGNSA. The full variable domain, with the rest looked up from reference TRBV7-2 and TRBJ1-2, is GAGVSQSPSNKVTEKGKDVELRCDPISGHTALYWYRQSLGQGLEFLIYFQGNSAPDKSGLPSDRFSAERTGGSVSTLTIQRTQQEDSAVYLCASSLAKAGYTFGSGTRLTVV.

This clonotype occurred many times. The V and J genes are TRBV11-2 and TRBJ2-4; possibly TRBD2 for D (6 bases). Trimming pared 11 bases from V and 5 bases from J, leaving 25 bases between. CDR1 is SGHAT, CDR2 FQNNGV, per germline. The CDR3 runs to 16 residues. The CDR3 DNA reads TGTGCCGTCACTACCTCTTGGGGGAGGAGGGAAAACATTCAGTACTTC. Translation gives CAVTTSWGRRENIQYF.